The 20 T cell receptor beta chains below come from one sample, sequenced in a study of cytomegalovirus exposure and HLA in healthy donors. Amplification used 60 Vbeta primers and 13 Jbeta primers. The method was immunoSEQ multiplex PCR; TCRdb's version includes in-frame clones alone and lacks a portion of them. The table for this sample gives roughly 42,000 clones. Sequenced input: PBMCs. Every receptor here comes from a man under 40 in good health and CMV-seronegative.

This chain joins TRBV4-1 and TRBJ1-2; no reliable D call. Germline CDR1 is MGHRA and CDR2 is YSYEKL. This CDR3 is built from 14 residues. V was cut by 3 bases and J by 0 bases, with 8 bases left in between. The CDR3 region has the DNA TGCGCCAGCAGCCAGCAGAATCCTAACTATGGCTACACCTTC. Translated: CASSQQNPNYGYTF.

The V gene is TRBV2, the J gene TRBJ2-7; TRBD2 agrees at 7 bases. V lost 7 bases and J lost 2; bases outside the gene matches: 5. The CDR3 totals 13 residues. Germline V CDR1 and CDR2: SNHLY, FYNNEI. CDR3 coding DNA: TGTGCCAGCACTAGCGGTGTAGCCTACGAGCAGTACTTC. It is translated as CASTSGVAYEQYF.

The DNA for the CDR3 is TGTGCCAGTAGTATAGGAGTGAGACTAGCGGGACTGTACGAGCAGTACTTC. It is translated as CASSIGVRLAGLYEQYF. The chain couples TRBV19 to TRBJ2-7; 11 bases map to TRBD2. The CDR3 is made up of 17 amino acids. J was trimmed by 4 bases and V by 1 base; bases with no gene match: 9. The germline gives CDR1 LNHDA, CDR2 SQIVND (reference sequence).

This chain uses TRBV7-9 with TRBJ1-2; D remains ambiguous. Germline CDR1 is SEHNR and CDR2 is FQNEAQ (reference sequence). Trimming removed 5 bases from V and 1 base from J, with 11 bases in between. CDR3 length equals 14 residues. CDR3: CASSPPTGNYGYTF. The CDR3 DNA follows: TGTGCCAGCAGCCCCCCGACTGGTAACTATGGCTACACCTTC.

As to this clone: One junction end disagrees with the germline gene, perhaps due to a read error. This sequence joins TRBV4-3 and TRBJ2-3; 9 bases align to TRBD2. The length of the CDR3 is 16 residues. CDR1 and CDR2 (germline): LGHNA, YSLEER. CDR3 protein: CASSQDKLAGTDKQYF. In DNA, the CDR3 is TGCGCCAGCAGCCAAGATAAACTAGCGGGCACAGATAAGCAGTATTTT.

Written as DNA, the CDR3 is TGTGCCTGGAGTTCTCTCCACGAGCAGTACTTC. Translated: CAWSSLHEQYF. J is TRBJ2-7 and V is TRBV30; no clear D gene. This CDR3 is built from 11 residues. The V end lost 2 bases, the J end lost 5 bases, and 7 bases lay between the germline ends. Germline V gene sequence: CDR1 GTSNPN, CDR2 SVGIG (reference sequence).

This rearrangement joins TRBV27 to TRBJ2-5; 7 positions match TRBD2. Germline-derived CDR1 and CDR2 are MNHEY and SMNVEV (reference sequence). V shed 1 base, J shed 2 bases, and the junction held 10 bases outside the gene matches. The length of the CDR3 is 17 residues. The CDR3 loop is CASSLWRRGGLQETQYF. The CDR3 nucleotides read TGTGCCAGCAGTTTATGGCGACGGGGAGGGTTACAAGAGACCCAGTACTTC.

The V call is TRBV11-2, the J call TRBJ2-7; 13 bases fit TRBD2. This CDR3 has 14 residues. Germline assignment: CDR1 SGHAT and CDR2 FQNNGV. Unmatched junction bases numbered 4, after V lost 4 bases and J lost 7 bases. CDR3 residues: CASSSGTSGVEQYF. CDR3 in DNA: TGTGCCAGCAGCTCCGGGACTAGCGGGGTAGAGCAGTACTTC.

The chain is built from TRBV7-2 and TRBJ1-2, with D possibly matching TRBD1 (5 bases). The length of the CDR3 is 13 residues. V gave up 3 bases and J gave up 6 bases, with 11 bases separating them. CDR1 and CDR2 from the germline V gene are SGHTA and FQGNSA. Here the CDR3 reads CASSFAGTDGYTF. The CDR3 DNA is TGTGCCAGCAGCTTCGCCGGGACTGATGGCTACACCTTC.

This rearrangement joins TRBV4-1 to TRBJ1-5; D call uncertain. This CDR3 comprises 13 residues. The germline V and J ends were trimmed by 6 bases and 3 bases, with 9 bases remaining between them. Per the germline V gene, CDR1 is MGHRA and CDR2 is YSYEKL. The CDR3 region is CASSAQYNQPQHF. As DNA, the CDR3 is TGCGCCAGCAGTGCTCAGTACAATCAGCCCCAGCATTTT.

The V call is TRBV4-2, the J call TRBJ2-7, with 10 bases fitting TRBD2. Per the germline V gene, CDR1 is LGHNA and CDR2 is YNFKEQ. The CDR3 sequence is 21 residues long. J gave up 0 bases and V 1 base, and 18 bases lay outside the gene matches. The DNA of the CDR3 is TGTGCCAGCAGCCAAGTCGGCCGGACTAGCGGCAAGGCGCTAGTCTCCTACGAGCAGTACTTC. It codes for CASSQVGRTSGKALVSYEQYF.

The chain joins TRBV7-9 to TRBJ1-1; D might be TRBD1 (5 bases). Germline V CDR1 and CDR2: SEHNR, FQNEAQ (reference sequence). Trimming removed 4 bases at V and 4 bases at J, with 10 bases between. CDR3 length: 13 amino acids. CDR3: CASSSQGGTEAFF. Here the CDR3 DNA reads TGTGCCAGCAGCTCTCAGGGTGGCACTGAAGCTTTCTTT. Based on the CDR3 plus reference TRBV7-9 and TRBJ1-1, the full variable domain is DTGVSQNPRHKITKRGQNVTFRCDPISEHNRLYWYRQTLGQGPEFLTYFQNEAQLEKSRLLSDRFSAERPKGSFSTLEIQRTEQGDSAMYLCASSSQGGTEAFFGQGTRLTVV.

The rearrangement uses TRBV29-1 and TRBJ2-7; tentative D call: TRBD2 (6 bases). CDR1 and CDR2 from the germline V gene are SQVTM and ANQGSEA. Between the trimmed V and J ends, which lost 4 bases and 3 bases, there was a span of 22 bases. This CDR3 comprises 16 residues. CDR3 nucleotide sequence: TGCAGCGTTGTGGGGGGTGGGCAACGGCTCAGCTACGAGCAGTACTTC. Amino acids: CSVVGGGQRLSYEQYF.

The genes are TRBV6-1 and TRBJ2-5, with TRBD1 matching 7 bases. This CDR3 contains 11 residues. The V gene's germline CDR1 is MNHNS and CDR2 SASEGT. CDR3: CASGQQETQYF. The CDR3 DNA sequence: TGTGCTTCGGGACAGCAAGAGACCCAGTACTTC.

The chain is built from TRBV9 and TRBJ1-2; tentatively, D is TRBD1 (6 bases). This CDR3 spans 16 amino acids. Deletions cut 0 bases from V and 2 bases from J, with 14 bases between. The germline V gene encodes CDR1 SGDLS and CDR2 YYNGEE. The CDR3 DNA sequence: TGTGCCAGCAGCGTAGCGGCCGGGACATTGAACTATGGCTACACCTTC. Protein product: CASSVAAGTLNYGYTF.

The chain recombines TRBV11-2 with TRBJ2-7, with D possibly TRBD1 on 6 matching bases. The CDR3 is 14 amino acids. Germline V gene lookup returns CDR1 SGHAT and CDR2 FQNNGV. Deletions cut 3 bases from V and 4 bases from J, with 13 bases between. This CDR3 reads CASSFDRPPYEQYF. CDR3 DNA: TGTGCCAGCAGCTTCGACAGGCCTCCTTACGAGCAGTACTTC.

J is TRBJ2-1 and V is TRBV18, with 9 nucleotides matching TRBD2. Per germline, CDR1 KGHSH and CDR2 LQKENI. The CDR3 totals 17 residues. Germline trimming cut 0 bases from V and 2 bases from J; bases unmatched to any gene: 5. The CDR3 is CASSPPRASGTYNEQFF. The CDR3 DNA sequence: TGTGCCAGCTCACCACCGCGGGCTAGCGGGACCTACAATGAGCAGTTCTTC.

CDR3 in amino acids: CASSLGQGDYEQYF. DNA of the CDR3: TGTGCCAGCAGCCTCGGACAGGGGGACTACGAGCAGTACTTC. This sequence joins TRBV5-6 and TRBJ2-7; 10 nucleotides agree with TRBD1. V was pared by 4 bases and J by 3 bases, with 4 bases of the junction left unmatched. This CDR3 spans 14 amino acids. CDR1 and CDR2 from the germline V gene are SGHDT and YYEEEE.

The chain recombines TRBV7-2 with TRBJ1-6; possible D gene TRBD1, 5 bases. The length of the CDR3 is 14 residues. Per the germline V gene, CDR1 is SGHTA and CDR2 is FQGNSA. The germline V and J ends were trimmed by 8 bases and 3 bases, with 11 bases remaining between them. CDR3 in amino acids: CASGRDYYNSPLHF. CDR3 coding DNA: TGTGCCAGCGGCAGGGACTACTATAATTCACCCCTCCACTTT.

The chain recombines TRBV7-9 with TRBJ1-6; 8 nucleotides align to TRBD1. The V gene end was trimmed by 2 bases and the J gene end by 8 bases; junction bases not matched to a gene: 5. This CDR3 contains 15 residues. Germline CDR1 is SEHNR and CDR2 is FQNEAQ (reference sequence). The CDR3 sequence: CASSLWTGRDSPLHF. The CDR3 DNA is TGTGCCAGCAGCTTATGGACAGGGCGGGATTCACCCCTCCACTTT.